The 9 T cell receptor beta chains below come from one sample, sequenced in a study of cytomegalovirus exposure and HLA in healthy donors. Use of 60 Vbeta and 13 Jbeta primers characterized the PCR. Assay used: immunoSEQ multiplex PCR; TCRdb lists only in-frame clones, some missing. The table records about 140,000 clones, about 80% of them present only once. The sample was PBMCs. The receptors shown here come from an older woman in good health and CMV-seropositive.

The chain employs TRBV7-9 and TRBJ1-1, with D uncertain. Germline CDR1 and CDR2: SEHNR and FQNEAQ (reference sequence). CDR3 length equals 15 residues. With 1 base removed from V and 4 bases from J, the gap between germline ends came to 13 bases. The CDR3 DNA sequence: TGTGCCAGCAGCTTAGTGAGGGAAGCGGGCACTGAAGCTTTCTTT. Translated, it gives CASSLVREAGTEAFF.

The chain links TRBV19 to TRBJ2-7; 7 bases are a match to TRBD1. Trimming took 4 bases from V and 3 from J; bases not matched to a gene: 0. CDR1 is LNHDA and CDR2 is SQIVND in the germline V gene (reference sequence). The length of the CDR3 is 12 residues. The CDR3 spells CASSTGGYEQYF. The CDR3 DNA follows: TGTGCCAGTAGTACAGGGGGCTACGAGCAGTACTTC.

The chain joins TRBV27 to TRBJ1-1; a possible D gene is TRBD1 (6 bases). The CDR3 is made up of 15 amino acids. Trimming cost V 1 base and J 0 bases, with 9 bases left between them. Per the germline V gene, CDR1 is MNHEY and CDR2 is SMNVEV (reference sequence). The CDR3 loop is CASSLWQGMNTEAFF. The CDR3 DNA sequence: TGTGCCAGCAGTTTATGGCAGGGGATGAACACTGAAGCTTTCTTT.

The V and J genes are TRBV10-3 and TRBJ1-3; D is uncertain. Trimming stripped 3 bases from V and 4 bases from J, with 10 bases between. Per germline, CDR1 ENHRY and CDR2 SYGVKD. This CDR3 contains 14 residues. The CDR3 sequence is CAISERGIGNTIYF. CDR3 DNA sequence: TGTGCCATCAGTGAACGTGGCATAGGAAACACCATATATTTT.

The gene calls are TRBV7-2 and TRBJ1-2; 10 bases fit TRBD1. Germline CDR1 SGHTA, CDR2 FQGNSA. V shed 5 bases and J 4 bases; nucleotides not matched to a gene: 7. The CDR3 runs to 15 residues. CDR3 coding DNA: TGTGCCAGCAGCCCCCGACAGGGGGCCAGCTATGGCTACACCTTC. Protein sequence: CASSPRQGASYGYTF.

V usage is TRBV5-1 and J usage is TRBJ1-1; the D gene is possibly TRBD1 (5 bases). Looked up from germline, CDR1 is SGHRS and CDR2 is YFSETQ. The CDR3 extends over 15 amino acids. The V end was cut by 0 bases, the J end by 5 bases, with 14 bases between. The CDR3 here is CASSLVGRVETEAFF. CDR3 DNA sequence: TGCGCCAGCAGCTTGGTGGGCAGGGTGGAAACTGAAGCTTTCTTT. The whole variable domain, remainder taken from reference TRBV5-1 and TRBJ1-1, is KAGVTQTPRYLIKTRGQQVTLSCSPISGHRSVSWYQQTPGQGLQFLFEYFSETQRNKGNFPGRFSGRQFSNSRSEMNVSTLELGDSALYLCASSLVGRVETEAFFGQGTRLTVV.

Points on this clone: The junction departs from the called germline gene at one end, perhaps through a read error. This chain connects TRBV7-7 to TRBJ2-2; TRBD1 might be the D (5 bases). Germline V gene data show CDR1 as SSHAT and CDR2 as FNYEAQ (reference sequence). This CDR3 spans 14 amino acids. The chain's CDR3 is CASSHDRLDGELFF. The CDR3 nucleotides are TGTGCTAGCAGCCACGACAGATTGGACGGGGAGCTGTTTTTT.

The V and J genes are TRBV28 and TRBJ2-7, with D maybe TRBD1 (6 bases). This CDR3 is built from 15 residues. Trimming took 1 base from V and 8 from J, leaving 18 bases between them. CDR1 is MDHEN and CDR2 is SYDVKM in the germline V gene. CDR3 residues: CASSLFGGRRGKQYF. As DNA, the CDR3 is TGTGCCAGCAGTTTATTTGGGGGCCGTAGGGGGAAGCAGTACTTC.

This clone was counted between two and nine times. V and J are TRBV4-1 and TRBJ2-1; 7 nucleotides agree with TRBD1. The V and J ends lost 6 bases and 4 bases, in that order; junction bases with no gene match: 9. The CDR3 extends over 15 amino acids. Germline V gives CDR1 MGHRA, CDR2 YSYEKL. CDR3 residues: CASSSPGQFYNEQFF. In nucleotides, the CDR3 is TGCGCCAGCAGTTCTCCGGGACAGTTTTACAATGAGCAGTTCTTC.